The entry that follows covers one T cell receptor beta chain sequence. Its antigen is currently not known. There are no base qualities to consult, and no much larger clone falls within one base. This sample was taken from a study of a mutant IDH1 vaccine in newly diagnosed glioma (dated by TCRdb to the early 2020s). At the level of the whole study: Of the 32 patients who were treated, about 62% were male and approximately 40% were female, and the mean age was approximately 40 years. Before enrollment, patients had received standard therapy of radiotherapy alone, temozolomide alone, or radiochemotherapy with temozolomide; most received the combination. Peripheral blood samples were drawn at six visits, namely V03 (baseline), V05, V07, V10, V12 and V13. For exploratory analyses, 25 to 30 treated patients had longitudinal TCRB deep sequencing done wherever samples were available. The investigation overall reported the following: Immune responses induced by the vaccine were seen in roughly 95% of patients across multiple MHC alleles. No apparent relationship was observed between pseudoprogression and alterations in the top peripheral T cell clonotypes detected by TCRB sequencing. Selection of PBMC samples for TCRB deep sequencing was based on availability. It was noted by the authors that analyses of patient blood samples could not be reproduced owing to sample limitations.

Explained via the paper, the time point label denotes: baseline, week 1 (first vaccination visit). This specimen's treatment or condition label, per the study, means: pre-vaccination baseline after standard-of-care therapy. The donors had newly diagnosed IDH1-mutant astrocytomas of WHO grade 3 or 4 that showed loss of nuclear ATRX. The samples were drawn from NOA16, a multicentre, single-arm, open-label phase I trial in Germany that tested a mutant IDH1 peptide vaccine in humans for the first time. Blood drawn at visit V03 was used as the baseline sample for immunogenicity testing. Genomic DNA for TCRB sequencing was isolated from EDTA blood with the DNeasy Blood and Tissue Kit. Library preparation employed the immunoSEQ multiplex PCR assay. Rearranged TCR beta chain sequences were amplified with the hsTCRB Kit following the manufacturer's protocol. Sequencing of TCRB libraries was carried out on an Illumina MiSeq. Processing in the source paper ran as follows. The proprietary platform of the kit vendor was used for demultiplexing, trimming and gene mapping. This is the immuneACCESS table as TCRdb keeps it, with only in-frame sequences that have V and J called. A part of the clones is gone; compared with another copy, unresolved V genes explain less than half, and the rest is unexplained. V and J calls and clone size are copied from that table; D and trimming were computed from the DNA. The sample table contains tens of thousands of clones; only one count was recorded for 60% to 80% of them. The biggest ten clones account for 7.5% to 9.5% of the sample.

A distance of 12 bases separates the germline ends of V and J, which lose 3 bases and 3 bases respectively. There are 14 amino acids in the CDR3, from cysteine to phenylalanine inclusive. Just the 42-base CDR3 DNA is kept, in frame starting at base 1. From the germline V gene, CDR1 is SGHRS and CDR2 is YFSETQ. Sequencing used PBMCs, obtained from a glioma patient treated with radiotherapy, temozolomide or both. Here the chain combines TRBV5-1 and TRBJ1-1; the D segment could be TRBD1, given 6 matching bases. The receptor was isolated from a man in his forties with glioma. Some clones in this sample may be carry-over from other donors' samples. The CDR3 loop reads CASSWDIRDTEAFF. In nucleotide form, the sequence is TGCGCCAGCAGCTGGGACATTCGCGACACTGAAGCTTTCTTT.